The 5 T cell receptor beta chains reported below all come from one sample, sequenced in a study of blood T cell repertoires in COVID-19 (dated by TCRdb to about 2020). The library came from the immunoSEQ multiplex PCR assay. Drawn from immuneACCESS, this table holds only the in-frame rearrangements with V and J called that TCRdb kept. Clones are partly lost; checked studies trace under half to an unresolved V gene and leave the rest unexplained. Counted in this sample were roughly 120,000 clones; 88% of them appeared once. About 0.9% of the sample comes from the top ten. The sequenced sample was peripheral blood. The receptors derive from a woman aged 45-65 years with active or convalescent COVID-19.

V and J are TRBV5-6 and TRBJ2-2, with D possibly TRBD1 on 5 matching bases. V gave up 6 bases and J gave up 1 base, with 7 bases separating them. Germline V CDR1 and CDR2: SGHDT, YYEEEE. There are 13 residues in the CDR3. CDR3 sequence: CASTTGNTGELFF. CDR3 nucleotides: TGTGCCAGCACCACAGGGAACACCGGGGAGCTGTTTTTT.

This rearrangement joins TRBV27 to TRBJ2-7, with 9 bases identical to TRBD1. The ends lost 2 bases at V and 4 bases at J; junction bases unmatched: 6. Per germline, CDR1 MNHEY and CDR2 SMNVEV (reference sequence). The CDR3 spans 15 residues. The CDR3 coding sequence is TGTGCCAGCAGTTTAAGGGACAGGGATCTTTACGAGCAGTACTTC. Translation gives CASSLRDRDLYEQYF.

J is TRBJ1-4 and V is TRBV25-1, with 7 positions matching TRBD1. The CDR3 totals 14 residues. The germline gives CDR1 MGHDK, CDR2 SYGVNS. V lost 2 bases and J lost 8; bases outside the gene matches: 5. CDR3 nucleotide sequence: TGTGCCAGCAGTGAAGAGGGGGCTATAGAAAAACTGTTTTTT. This sequence encodes CASSEEGAIEKLFF.

This chain joins TRBV27 and TRBJ1-2; TRBD1 might be the D (5 bases). Trimming cost V 0 bases and J 1 base, with 15 bases left between them. This CDR3 spans 17 amino acids. Germline V gene sequence: CDR1 MNHEY, CDR2 SMNVEV (reference sequence). The CDR3: CASSLSLNAGLNYGYTF. CDR3 coding DNA: TGTGCCAGCAGTTTATCGCTTAACGCAGGGCTTAACTATGGCTACACCTTC.

This clone was recorded only once. The V and J genes are TRBV7-2 and TRBJ1-1; D might be TRBD1 (6 bases). This CDR3 is built from 15 residues. V was shortened by 5 bases and J by 4 bases, with 17 bases between the two germline ends. Germline CDR1 SGHTA, CDR2 FQGNSA. The CDR3 DNA follows: TGTGCCAGCAGCCCCGGGGCGGGGGCGGGCACTGAAGCTTTCTTT. Its translation is CASSPGAGAGTEAFF.